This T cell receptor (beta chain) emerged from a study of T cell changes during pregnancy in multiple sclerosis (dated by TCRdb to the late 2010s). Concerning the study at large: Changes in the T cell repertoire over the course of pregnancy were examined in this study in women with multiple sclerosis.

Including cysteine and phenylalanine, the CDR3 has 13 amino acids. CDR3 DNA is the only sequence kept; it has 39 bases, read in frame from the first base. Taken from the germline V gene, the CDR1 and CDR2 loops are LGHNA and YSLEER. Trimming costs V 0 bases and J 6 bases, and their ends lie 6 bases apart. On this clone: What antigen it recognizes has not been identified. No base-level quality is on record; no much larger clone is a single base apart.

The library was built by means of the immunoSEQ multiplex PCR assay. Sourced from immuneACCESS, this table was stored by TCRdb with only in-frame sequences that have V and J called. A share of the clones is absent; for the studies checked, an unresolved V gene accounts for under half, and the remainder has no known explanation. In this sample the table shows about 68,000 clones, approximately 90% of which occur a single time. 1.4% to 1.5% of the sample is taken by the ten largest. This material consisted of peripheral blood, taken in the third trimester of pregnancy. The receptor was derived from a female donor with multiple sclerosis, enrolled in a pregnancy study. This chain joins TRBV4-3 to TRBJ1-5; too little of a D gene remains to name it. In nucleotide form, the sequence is TGCGCCAGCAGCCAAGACCGGGGTCAGCCCCAGCATTTT. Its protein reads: CASSQDRGQPQHF.